This entry describes one T cell receptor beta chain. The data derive from a study of blood T cell repertoires in COVID-19. CDR3 length: 13 amino acids. Per germline, CDR1 SGHVS and CDR2 FQNEAQ. With 5 bases clipped from V and 9 bases from J, the junction kept 3 bases outside the gene matches. Clones were sequenced by immunoSEQ multiplex PCR, and TCRdb holds only the in-frame ones, with some missing. This table holds approximately 300,000 clones, 85% found once. The V and J genes are TRBV7-8 and TRBJ2-2; 10 bases are shared with TRBD1. This receptor was taken from a woman aged 45-59 years with active or convalescent COVID-19. What was sequenced was peripheral blood. The CDR3, as DNA: TGTGCCAGCAGCCGGGACAGGGGTCGGGAGCTGTTTTTT. It codes for CASSRDRGRELFF.